The sequence of this TCR beta chain was determined in a study of blood T cell repertoires in COVID-19 (dated by TCRdb to 2018 to 2020). A note on the overall study: Samples covering the acute and convalescent phases of COVID-19 were provided by collaborators in the United States, Italy and Spain. Nearly every sample came with metadata listing a de-identified subject ID, COVID-19 status, age in years and sex. Samples were obtained from the ongoing ImmuneRACE study (first 160 participants) and from about 1,300 subjects provided by 6 global collaborators. The repertoires were released in a freely available public database meant as a resource for research on the immune response to SARS-CoV-2. The dataset comprised deeply sampled blood TCRbeta repertoires from subjects exposed to, actively infected with, or recovered from COVID-19. Where available, HLA class I and class II types were obtained from metadata supplied by the sample provider rather than from assay-based typing. The material from the prospective study consisted of cDNA or gDNA derived from T cells, B-cell-depleted T cells, or PBMCs. Broader findings and caveats from the paper: The quantity of clinical and demographic metadata differed by source and by participant and was supplied without curation.

Of note for this clone: The specificity of this receptor is unknown. It has no much larger one-base neighbor in the sample; base qualities were not kept.

The collaborating institutions used their own protocols to collect whole blood in K2EDTA tubes. For TCRbeta analysis, collaborators shipped samples in one of three forms: frozen whole blood, isolated PBMCs, or DNA extracted from either of those sample types. TCRbeta CDR3 regions were amplified from genomic DNA by means of the immunoSEQ Assay, a bias-controlled multiplex PCR. Under the source paper's analysis protocol: Within the assay, amplification of reference gene primers was used to estimate how many nucleated cells each sample contained. Sequence reads were collapsed and filtered to measure the absolute abundance of every unique TCRbeta CDR3 rearrangement. Productive Simpson clonality was computed per sample as the square root of Simpson's diversity index over productive rearrangements. TCRdb retrieved this table from immuneACCESS and kept in-frame rearrangements only. Not all clones are present; in checked studies, unresolved V genes account for under half, and no reason is known for the remainder. V and J calls and clone size are given by that table; D and trimming were obtained from the DNA. This sample comprises 160,000 or so clones, about 80% of them detected only once. Together, the top ten hold almost 8.5% of the sample.

Looking up the germline V gene (reference sequence) yields CDR1 MNHNY and CDR2 SVGAGI. Relative to germline, V is missing 6 bases and J is missing 2 bases, with 12 bases of the junction outside any gene match. The CDR3, from cysteine to phenylalanine, totals 16 residues. Only the CDR3 DNA stays, 48 bases, in frame from base 1. The TCR sequence derives from a woman aged 70-85 years with acute or convalescent COVID-19. The sample taken for sequencing was peripheral blood. Here the chain combines TRBV6-6 and TRBJ1-1; the central 7 bases match TRBD1. The nucleotides are TGTGCCAGCAGGCTACGACAGGGTGGGATAAACACTGAAGCTTTCTTT. Its translation reads: CASRLRQGGINTEAFF.